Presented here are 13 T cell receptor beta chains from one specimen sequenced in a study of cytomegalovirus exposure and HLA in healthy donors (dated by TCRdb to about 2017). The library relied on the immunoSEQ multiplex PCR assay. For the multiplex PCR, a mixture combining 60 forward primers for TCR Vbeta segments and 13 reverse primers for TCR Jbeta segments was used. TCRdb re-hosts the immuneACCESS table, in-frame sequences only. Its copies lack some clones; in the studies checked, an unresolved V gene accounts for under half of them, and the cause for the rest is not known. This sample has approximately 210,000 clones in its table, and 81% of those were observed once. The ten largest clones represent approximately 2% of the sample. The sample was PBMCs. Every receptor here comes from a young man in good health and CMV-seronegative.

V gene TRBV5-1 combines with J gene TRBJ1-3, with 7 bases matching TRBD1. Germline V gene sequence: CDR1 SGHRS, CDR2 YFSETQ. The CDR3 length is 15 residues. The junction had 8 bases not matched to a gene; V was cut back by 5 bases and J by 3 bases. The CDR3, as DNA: TGCGCCAGCAGACACGACAGGGAACGTGGAAACACCATATATTTT. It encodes CASRHDRERGNTIYF. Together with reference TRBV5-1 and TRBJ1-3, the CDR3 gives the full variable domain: KAGVTQTPRYLIKTRGQQVTLSCSPISGHRSVSWYQQTPGQGLQFLFEYFSETQRNKGNFPGRFSGRQFSNSRSEMNVSTLELGDSALYLCASRHDRERGNTIYFGEGSWLTVV.

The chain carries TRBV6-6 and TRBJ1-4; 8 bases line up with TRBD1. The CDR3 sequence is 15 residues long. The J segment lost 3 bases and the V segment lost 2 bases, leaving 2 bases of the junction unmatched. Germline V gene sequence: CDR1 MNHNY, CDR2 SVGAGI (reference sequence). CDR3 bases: TGTGCCAGCAGTTACAAGGACAGGGCTAATGAAAAACTGTTTTTT. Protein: CASSYKDRANEKLFF.

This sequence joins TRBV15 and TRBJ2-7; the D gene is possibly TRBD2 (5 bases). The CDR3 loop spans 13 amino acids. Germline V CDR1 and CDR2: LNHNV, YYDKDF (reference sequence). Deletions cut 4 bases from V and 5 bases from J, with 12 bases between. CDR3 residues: CATSTRSGNEQYF. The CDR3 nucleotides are TGTGCCACCAGCACAAGATCCGGGAACGAGCAGTACTTC.

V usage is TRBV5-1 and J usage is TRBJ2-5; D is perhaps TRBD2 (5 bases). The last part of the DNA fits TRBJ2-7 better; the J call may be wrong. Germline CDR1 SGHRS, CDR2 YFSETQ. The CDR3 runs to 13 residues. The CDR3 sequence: CASSFGKIYEQYF. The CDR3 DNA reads TGCGCCAGCAGCTTCGGGAAGATCTACGAGCAGTACTTC.

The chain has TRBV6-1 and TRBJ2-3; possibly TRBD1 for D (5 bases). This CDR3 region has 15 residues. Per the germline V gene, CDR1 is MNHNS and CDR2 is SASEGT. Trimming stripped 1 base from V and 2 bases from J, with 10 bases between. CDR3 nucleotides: TGTGCCAGCAGTGAAGGGCAGGGTCACACAGATACGCAGTATTTT. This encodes CASSEGQGHTDTQYF.

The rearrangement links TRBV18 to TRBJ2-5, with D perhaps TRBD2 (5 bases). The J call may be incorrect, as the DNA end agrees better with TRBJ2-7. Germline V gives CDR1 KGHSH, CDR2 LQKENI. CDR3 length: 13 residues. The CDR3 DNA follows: TGTGCCAGCTCACCACAGTCGGAGGACGAGCAGTACTTC. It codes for CASSPQSEDEQYF.

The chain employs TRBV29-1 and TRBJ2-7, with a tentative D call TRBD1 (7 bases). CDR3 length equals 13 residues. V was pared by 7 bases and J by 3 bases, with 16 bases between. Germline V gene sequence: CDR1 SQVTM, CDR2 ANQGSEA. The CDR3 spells CSASQGGVYEQYF. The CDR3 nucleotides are TGCAGCGCGAGCCAGGGGGGAGTCTACGAGCAGTACTTC.

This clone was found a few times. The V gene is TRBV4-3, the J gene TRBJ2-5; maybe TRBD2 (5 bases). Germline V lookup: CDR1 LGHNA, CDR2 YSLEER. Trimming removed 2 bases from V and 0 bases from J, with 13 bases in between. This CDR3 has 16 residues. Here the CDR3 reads CASSQNPPGDQETQYF. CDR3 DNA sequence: TGCGCCAGCAGCCAAAACCCCCCCGGGGACCAAGAGACCCAGTACTTC.

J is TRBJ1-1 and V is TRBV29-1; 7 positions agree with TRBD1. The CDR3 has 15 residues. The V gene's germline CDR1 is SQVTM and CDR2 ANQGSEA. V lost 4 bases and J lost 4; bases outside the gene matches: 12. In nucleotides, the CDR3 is TGCAGCGTTGTTATCCATAGACAGGGAATCACTGAAGCTTTCTTT. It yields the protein CSVVIHRQGITEAFF. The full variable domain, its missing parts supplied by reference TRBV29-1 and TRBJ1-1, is SAVISQKPSRDICQRGTSLTIQCQVDSQVTMMFWYRQQPGQSLTLIATANQGSEATYESGFVIDKFPISRPNLTFSTLTVSNMSPEDSSIYLCSVVIHRQGITEAFFGQGTRLTVV.

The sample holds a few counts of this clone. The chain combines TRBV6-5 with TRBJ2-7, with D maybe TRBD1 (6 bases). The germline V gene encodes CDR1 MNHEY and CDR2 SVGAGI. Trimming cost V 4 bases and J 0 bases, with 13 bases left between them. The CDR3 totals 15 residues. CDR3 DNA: TGTGCCAGCAGTTCTCAAGCAGGGGCCTCCTACGAGCAGTACTTC. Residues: CASSSQAGASYEQYF.

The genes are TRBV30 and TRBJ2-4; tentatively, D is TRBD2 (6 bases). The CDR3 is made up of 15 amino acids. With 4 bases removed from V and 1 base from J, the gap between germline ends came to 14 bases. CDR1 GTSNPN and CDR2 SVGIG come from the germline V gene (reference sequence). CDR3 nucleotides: TGTGCCTGGAAAAAGGGCCGGGGGGCCAAAAACATTCAGTACTTC. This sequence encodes CAWKKGRGAKNIQYF.

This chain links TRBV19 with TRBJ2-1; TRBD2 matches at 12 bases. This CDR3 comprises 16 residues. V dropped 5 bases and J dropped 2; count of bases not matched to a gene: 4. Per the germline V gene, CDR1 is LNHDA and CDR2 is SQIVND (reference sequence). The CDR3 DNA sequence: TGTGCCAGTAGTGTGTCTAGCGGGGGGGCCTACAATGAGCAGTTCTTC. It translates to CASSVSSGGAYNEQFF.

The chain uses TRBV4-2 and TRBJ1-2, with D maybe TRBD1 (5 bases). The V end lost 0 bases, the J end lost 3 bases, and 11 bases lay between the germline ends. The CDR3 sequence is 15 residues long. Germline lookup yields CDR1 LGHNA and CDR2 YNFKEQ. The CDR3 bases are TGTGCCAGCAGCCAAGACCCAGGAGGGGACTATGGCTACACCTTC. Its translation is CASSQDPGGDYGYTF.